This TCR beta chain appears in the sequencing data of a study of blood T cell repertoires in COVID-19. Study-wide background: Acute and convalescent COVID-19 specimens originated in the United States, Italy and Spain.

Looked up from germline, CDR1 is MNHEY and CDR2 is SMNVEV (reference sequence). The CDR3 is made up of 15 amino acids. Trimming cost V 6 bases and J 0 bases, with 14 bases left between them. Per the original methods: Amplified reference gene primers provided the basis for estimating nucleated cell counts. Some clones are missing from TCRdb's copy, which holds only in-frame ones; the method was immunoSEQ multiplex PCR. V and J calls and clone size are those listed in that table; D and trimming were worked out from the DNA. Among roughly 200,000 clones listed, 85% to 90% were seen once. Material: peripheral blood. The TCR was taken from a woman in her 30s with active or convalescent COVID-19. V usage is TRBV27 and J usage is TRBJ1-2; D gene ambiguous. The chain's CDR3 is CASRARVVANYGYTF. For the CDR3, the DNA is TGTGCCAGCAGGGCCCGGGTTGTAGCTAACTATGGCTACACCTTC.